These T cell receptor beta chains were read from a single sample in a study of blood T cell repertoires in COVID-19. Produced via immunoSEQ multiplex PCR; TCRdb's table is partial and in-frame only. The sample lists 110,000 to 150,000 clones, roughly 77% seen once, with about 5% in the top ten. The sequenced material came from peripheral blood. Receptors originate from a woman in her seventies with COVID-19, enrolled during active disease. The CDR3 runs from the conserved cysteine through the conserved F or W. A D gene is named only where the DNA matches it firmly. For some rows the clone size is stated as once, few or many, or as a class when expanded; others skip it.

TRBV2	-	-	TRBJ1-5	TGTGCCAGCAGTCCCCAGGGTCCTAATAGCAATCAGCCCCAGCATTTT	CASSPQGPNSNQPQHF
TRBV5-1	-	-	TRBJ2-2	TGCGCCAGCAGCTTGCAAACAATGGGAGCCGGGGAGCTGTTTTTT	CASSLQTMGAGELFF
TRBV2	-	-	TRBJ2-7	TGTGCCACTCAGTCCGGGAACGAGCAGTACTTC	CATQSGNEQYF
TRBV7-2	-	-	TRBJ1-1	TGTGCCAGCAGGTTGGGGGGTCCGAGCACTGAAGCTTTCTTT	CASRLGGPSTEAFF
TRBV6-5	-	TRBD1	TRBJ1-5	TGTGCCAGCAGTTACGGGGGGGACAGGGGGAATCAGCCCCAGCATTTT	CASSYGGDRGNQPQHF
TRBV4-3	-	TRBD1	TRBJ2-1	TGCGCCAGCAGCCTCGTGACAGGGATCAACAATGAGCAGTTCTTC	CASSLVTGINNEQFF
TRBV5-1	-	TRBD1	TRBJ1-2	TGCGCCAGCAGCCCGGAGGGACAGGTCTATGGCTACACCTTC	CASSPEGQVYGYTF
TRBV19	-	-	TRBJ1-1	TGTGCCAGTAGTATAGATTTGGGGAGGGAAGCTTTCTTT	CASSIDLGREAFF
TRBV5-1	-	TRBD1	TRBJ1-1	TGCGCCAGCAGCACGCCCCCACAGGGGGCTGGCACTGAAGCTTTCTTT	CASSTPPQGAGTEAFF
TRBV30	-	-	TRBJ1-6	TGTGCCTGGAGTGTCGGTAATTCACCCCTCCACTTT	CAWSVGNSPLHF
TRBV7-2	-	-	TRBJ2-5	TGTGCCAGCAGCTTAGCGGCGGGGGCCGGGACCCAGTACTTC	CASSLAAGAGTQYF
TRBV2	once	-	TRBJ2-4	TGTGCCAGCAGTGTACAGGATAGGGCCAAAAACATTCAGTACTTC	CASSVQDRAKNIQYF
TRBV7-9	-	TRBD1	TRBJ1-4	TGTGCCAGCAGCTTAGCGCTACAGGGGGTTGGGGAAAAACTGTTTTTT	CASSLALQGVGEKLFF
TRBV11-2	-	-	TRBJ1-1	TGTGCCAGCAGCTTGGAGTTCAGGGTTAAGAACACTGAAGCTTTCTTT	CASSLEFRVKNTEAFF
TRBV25-1	few	-	TRBJ1-2	TGTGCCAGCTACGACAAGCACTATGGCTACACCTTC	CASYDKHYGYTF
TRBV27	-	TRBD1	TRBJ1-1	TGTGCCAGCAGTGCACAGGGGGTTTTGCCTGAAGCTTTCTTT	CASSAQGVLPEAFF
TRBV7-2	-	-	TRBJ2-3	TGTGCCAGCAGCTTACAGGGGCCACCGGTAACAGATACGCAGTATTTT	CASSLQGPPVTDTQYF
TRBV6-5	-	-	TRBJ1-5	TGTGCCAGCAGGTACGGAGGGACGGTTAGCAATCAGCCCCAGCATTTT	CASRYGGTVSNQPQHF
TRBV5-6	-	TRBD1	TRBJ2-1	TGTGCCAGCATTCAGTTGACAGGGTCCGATGAGCAGTTCTTC	CASIQLTGSDEQFF
TRBV18	few	TRBD1	TRBJ2-7	TGTGCCAGCTCACCGAGCGGACAGGGGGTCGAGCAGTACTTC	CASSPSGQGVEQYF
TRBV4-1	-	TRBD2	TRBJ2-5	TGCGCCAGCAGCCGGCATACGACTAGCGGGGCCCAAGAGACCCAGTACTTC	CASSRHTTSGAQETQYF
TRBV27	-	-	TRBJ2-7	TGTGCCAGCAGTCCCCGCCGCGGTTACGAGCAGTACTTC	CASSPRRGYEQYF
TRBV5-1	-	-	TRBJ1-2	TGCGCCAGCAGCTTGGCAGGGCAGATTCACTATGGCTACACCTTC	CASSLAGQIHYGYTF
TRBV6-1	few	-	TRBJ1-2	TGTGCCAGCAGTGAAGACGGGAACTATGGCTACACCTTC	CASSEDGNYGYTF
TRBV19	-	-	TRBJ1-6	TGTGCCAGTAGTGAAGGGGCGCGTAATTCACCCCTCCACTTT	CASSEGARNSPLHF
TRBV18	-	-	TRBJ2-2	TGTGCCAGCTCACCTACAGGAGACTCCGGGGAGCTGTTTTTT	CASSPTGDSGELFF
TRBV20-1	-	TRBD1	TRBJ2-2	TGCAGTGCTAGTGAAGGGGGCTCGGGCACCGGGGAGCTGTTTTTT	CSASEGGSGTGELFF
TRBV29-1	-	-	TRBJ1-1	TGCAGCGTTGGGGGGGGAGGGTACACTGAAGCTTTCTTT	CSVGGGGYTEAFF
TRBV21-1	-	-	TRBJ1-1	TGTGCCAGCAGCAAAGGCCGGGGGGCGCGCACTGAAGCTTTCTTT	CASSKGRGARTEAFF
TRBV5-6	-	-	TRBJ1-5	TGTGCCAGCAGCTTGGGACAGAACAATCAGCCCCAGCATTTT	CASSLGQNNQPQHF
TRBV25-1	-	-	TRBJ1-1	TGTGCCAGCAGGCCCGGTGGGGGGTTGAACACTGAAGCTTTCTTT	CASRPGGGLNTEAFF
TRBV10-3	-	TRBD2	TRBJ2-1	TGTGCCATCAGGTCAGGACTAGCGGGGACCAATGAGCAGTTCTTC	CAIRSGLAGTNEQFF
TRBV20-1	-	-	TRBJ1-5	TGCAGTGCTAGTCAGGGGCCCGATCAGCCCCAGCATTTT	CSASQGPDQPQHF
TRBV5-5	-	TRBD2	TRBJ2-1	TGTGCCAGCAGATTGGGGCTAGCGGGGGGCACGAGCTCCTACAATGAGCAGTTCTTC	CASRLGLAGGTSSYNEQFF
TRBV19	-	TRBD1	TRBJ2-7	TGTGCCAGTAGTAAAGGGGGACAGGCGGCGGGGGAGCAGTACTTC	CASSKGGQAAGEQYF
TRBV5-1	-	TRBD1	TRBJ2-7	TGCGCCAGCAGCGCCCAGGGGGTCTCGGACGAGCAGTACTTC	CASSAQGVSDEQYF
TRBV15	-	-	TRBJ2-5	TGTGCCACCAGCAGAGATCTGCCGGGGGAGGTGACCCAGTACTTC	CATSRDLPGEVTQYF
TRBV4-2	-	-	TRBJ1-5	TGTGCCAGCAGCCCTCGACGGGATAGCAATCAGCCCCAGCATTTT	CASSPRRDSNQPQHF
TRBV4-2	-	-	TRBJ1-2	TGTGCCAGCAGCCAAGCGGATAGACAGAACTATGGCTACACCTTC	CASSQADRQNYGYTF
TRBV30	-	TRBD1	TRBJ1-2	TGTGCCTCCCTCGGACAGGGATATGGCTACACCTTC	CASLGQGYGYTF
TRBV3-1/TRBV3-2	once	-	TRBJ1-1	TGTGCCAGCAGCCACGGGGGGGGCACTGAAGCTTTCTTT	CASSHGGGTEAFF
TRBV7-6	once	TRBD1	TRBJ2-5	TGTGCCAGCAGCTTGGCCGGACAGGGGATGCAAGAGACCCAGTACTTC	CASSLAGQGMQETQYF
TRBV9	-	TRBD1	TRBJ2-7	TGTGCCAGCAGCCATGACAGGGGTGCAGGGGGCTCCTACGAGCAGTACTTC	CASSHDRGAGGSYEQYF
TRBV10-3	once	TRBD1	TRBJ2-5	TGTGCCATCAGTGAGTCTCCGGTCAGGGGGATGGAGACCCAGTACTTC	CAISESPVRGMETQYF
TRBV7-2	-	TRBD1	TRBJ1-6	TGTGCCAGCAGCTTAGGGACAGGGGTCTCACCCCTCCACTTT	CASSLGTGVSPLHF
TRBV25-1	-	TRBD1	TRBJ2-7	TGTGCCAGCAGTGAATATGGGGGACAGGGAGGCACCTACGAGCAGTACTTC	CASSEYGGQGGTYEQYF
TRBV2	-	TRBD1	TRBJ1-2	TGTGCCAGCAGTGTACCGGACAGGGGAGGACTAACTAACTATGGCTACACCTTC	CASSVPDRGGLTNYGYTF
TRBV6-5	-	-	TRBJ1-6	TGTGCCAGCAGGAATGCGGGACGGAATAATTCACCCCTCCACTTT	CASRNAGRNNSPLHF
TRBV5-1	-	-	TRBJ2-3	TGCGCCAGCAGCTTACCAGGGAAGGGGATGGTCACAGATACGCAGTATTTT	CASSLPGKGMVTDTQYF
TRBV29-1	-	-	TRBJ1-1	TGCAGCGTTGACCCCGGGTGGGGCAGGGGCACTGAAGCTTTCTTT	CSVDPGWGRGTEAFF
TRBV4-2	once	-	TRBJ2-1	TGTGCCAGCAGCCAAAATGGACAGACGGATGAGCAGTTCTTC	CASSQNGQTDEQFF
TRBV27	-	-	TRBJ2-3	TGTGCCAGCAGTTTATCTTGGGGGGGCATAGATACGCAGTATTTT	CASSLSWGGIDTQYF
TRBV6-1	once	TRBD1	TRBJ2-5	TGTGCCAGCAGTGAAGCGCTTCGGACAGGGATATATCTTGAGACCCAGTACTTC	CASSEALRTGIYLETQYF
TRBV24-1	-	-	TRBJ2-5	TGTGCCACCAGTTCCCCCGCAGGGGAGACCCAGTACTTC	CATSSPAGETQYF
TRBV11-2	-	TRBD1	TRBJ1-2	TGTGCCAGCAGCTTAGCCGGGACAGGGTTGTATGGCTACACCTTC	CASSLAGTGLYGYTF
TRBV9	-	-	TRBJ2-7	TGTGCCAGCAGCGACACCCTCGACAGTTTTTCCGAGCAGTACTTC	CASSDTLDSFSEQYF
TRBV6-6	-	-	TRBJ1-2	TGTGCCAGCAGCGATGACAGTTCCTATGGCTACACCTTC	CASSDDSSYGYTF
TRBV6-2/TRBV6-3	-	TRBD1	TRBJ2-7	TGTGCCAGCAGTTACCCCGGGACAGGGGGGTACGAGCAGTACTTC	CASSYPGTGGYEQYF
TRBV5-4	-	TRBD2	TRBJ2-5	TGTGCCAGCAGCTTGGGACCCCTAGCGGGGGATGAAGAGACCCAGTACTTC	CASSLGPLAGDEETQYF